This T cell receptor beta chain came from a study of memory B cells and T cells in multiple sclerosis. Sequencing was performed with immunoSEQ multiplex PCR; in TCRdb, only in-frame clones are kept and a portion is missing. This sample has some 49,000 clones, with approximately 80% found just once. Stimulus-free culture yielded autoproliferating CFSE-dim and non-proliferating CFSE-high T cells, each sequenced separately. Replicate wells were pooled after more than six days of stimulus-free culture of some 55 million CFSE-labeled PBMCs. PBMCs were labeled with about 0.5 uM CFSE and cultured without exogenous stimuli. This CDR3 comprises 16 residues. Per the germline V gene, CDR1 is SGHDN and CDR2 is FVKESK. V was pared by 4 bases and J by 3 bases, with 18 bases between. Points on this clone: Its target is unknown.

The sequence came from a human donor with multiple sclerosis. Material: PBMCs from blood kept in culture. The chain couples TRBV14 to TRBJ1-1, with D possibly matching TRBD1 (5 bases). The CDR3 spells CASSPAKGWVDTEAFF. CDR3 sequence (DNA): TGTGCCAGCAGCCCCGCCAAGGGGTGGGTGGACACTGAAGCTTTCTTT.